Listed below are T cell receptor beta chains from one sample, sequenced in a study of T cells in Graves' hyperthyroidism and ophthalmopathy. TCRdb ran MiXCR on the multiplex PCR reads and lists one entry per CDR3 protein. The profile shows hundreds of thousands of distinct CDR3 sequences, approximately 15% of them singletons. Material for sequencing was blood. These receptor sequences come from a woman in her thirties with Graves' hyperthyroidism that later progressed to Graves' ophthalmopathy. Each CDR3 is given with its conserved first and last residue. D genes are given only for firm matches. For some rows the clone size is stated as once, few or many, or as a class when expanded; others skip it.

d_gene: -
j_gene: TRBJ1-5
abundance: many
v_gene: TRBV27
CDR3nt: TGTGCCAGCAGTGTTGGGATTAAGGTCCAGCCCCAGCATTTT
CDR3aa: CASSVGIKVQPQHF

d_gene: TRBD1
j_gene: TRBJ2-7
abundance: -
v_gene: TRBV5-1
CDR3nt: TGCGCCAGCAGCCTGGGGACAGTCAGTTTCTACGAGCAGTACTTC
CDR3aa: CASSLGTVSFYEQYF

d_gene: TRBD1
j_gene: TRBJ2-3
abundance: many
v_gene: TRBV5-4
CDR3nt: TGTGCCAGCAGCTTGGAGGGACAGGGAGATACGCAGTATTTT
CDR3aa: CASSLEGQGDTQYF

d_gene: TRBD2
j_gene: TRBJ2-1
abundance: many
v_gene: TRBV20-1
CDR3nt: TGCAGTGCTAGAGACCCGGCGGGAGTGCTTAACAATGAGCAGTTCTTC
CDR3aa: CSARDPAGVLNNEQFF

d_gene: -
j_gene: TRBJ1-2
abundance: many
v_gene: TRBV6-1
CDR3nt: TGTGCCAGCAGTCCTTTCGAAGATGGCTACACCTTC
CDR3aa: CASSPFEDGYTF

d_gene: -
j_gene: TRBJ2-5
abundance: many
v_gene: TRBV28
CDR3nt: TGTGCCAGCAGTTTCTCCCTAGCGAGACAAGAGACCCAGTACTTC
CDR3aa: CASSFSLARQETQYF

d_gene: -
j_gene: TRBJ2-7
abundance: many
v_gene: TRBV3-1
CDR3nt: TGTGCCAGCAGCCAAGTAGGGGGGAGCTCCTACGAGCAGTACTTC
CDR3aa: CASSQVGGSSYEQYF

d_gene: -
j_gene: TRBJ2-1
abundance: many
v_gene: TRBV24-1
CDR3nt: TGTGCCACCAGTGATTCCAAGATGGGCAATGAGCAGTTCTTC
CDR3aa: CATSDSKMGNEQFF

d_gene: -
j_gene: TRBJ1-2
abundance: many
v_gene: TRBV18
CDR3nt: TGTGCCAGCTCACCGGACCTCACCTATGGCTACACCTTC
CDR3aa: CASSPDLTYGYTF

d_gene: -
j_gene: TRBJ1-1
abundance: many
v_gene: TRBV11-2
CDR3nt: TGTGCCAGCAGCCCTACAGGGCAACGGACTGAAGCTTTCTTT
CDR3aa: CASSPTGQRTEAFF

d_gene: -
j_gene: TRBJ2-1
abundance: many
v_gene: TRBV7-9
CDR3nt: TGTGCCAGCATCCCAGAGCACCTTGGGGACAATGAGCAGTTCTTC
CDR3aa: CASIPEHLGDNEQFF

d_gene: TRBD2
j_gene: TRBJ2-1
abundance: few
v_gene: TRBV20-1
CDR3nt: TGCAGTGCTAAAGCGGGATGGGGTGAGCAGTTCTTC
CDR3aa: CSAKAGWGEQFF

d_gene: TRBD2
j_gene: TRBJ2-5
abundance: -
v_gene: TRBV27
CDR3nt: TGTGCCAGCAGTTCACTTCGGACTAGCGGGAGCCAGACCCAGTACTTC
CDR3aa: CASSSLRTSGSQTQYF

d_gene: TRBD2
j_gene: TRBJ2-7
abundance: many
v_gene: TRBV2
CDR3nt: TGTGCCAGCAGCGAAGATAGCGGGAGGGCCTACGAGCAGTACTTC
CDR3aa: CASSEDSGRAYEQYF

d_gene: TRBD2
j_gene: TRBJ2-2
abundance: many
v_gene: TRBV20-1
CDR3nt: TGCAGTGCTCGTACTAGCGGGAGGGCCGGGACCGGGGAGCTGTTTTTT
CDR3aa: CSARTSGRAGTGELFF

d_gene: TRBD2
j_gene: TRBJ2-2
abundance: many
v_gene: TRBV5-1
CDR3nt: TGCGCCAGCAGCTCTGCTAGCGGGATGAACACCGGGGAGCTGTTTTTT
CDR3aa: CASSSASGMNTGELFF

d_gene: -
j_gene: TRBJ1-4
abundance: many
v_gene: TRBV6-1
CDR3nt: TGTGCCAGCAGAGCCCCGGCGACTAATGAAAAACTGTTTTTT
CDR3aa: CASRAPATNEKLFF

d_gene: -
j_gene: TRBJ1-5
abundance: many
v_gene: TRBV30
CDR3nt: TGTGCCTGTTCACATCCACCCTGGGCCCAGCCCCAGCATTTT
CDR3aa: CACSHPPWAQPQHF

d_gene: -
j_gene: TRBJ1-5
abundance: few
v_gene: TRBV6-2/TRBV6-3
CDR3nt: TGTGCCAGCAGTTACTCAGGTGGGTTGCGCAATCAGCCCCAGCGTTTT
CDR3aa: CASSYSGGLRNQPQRF

d_gene: -
j_gene: TRBJ1-1
abundance: many
v_gene: TRBV4-1
CDR3nt: TGCGCCAGCAGCCAAGTTGGGGGGCGGGTCGCTTTCTTT
CDR3aa: CASSQVGGRVAFF

d_gene: TRBD1
j_gene: TRBJ1-2
abundance: many
v_gene: TRBV12-3/TRBV12-4
CDR3nt: TGTGCCAGCAGCCAGGGACAGGGAAGTGACGGCTACACCTTC
CDR3aa: CASSQGQGSDGYTF

d_gene: TRBD1
j_gene: TRBJ2-7
abundance: many
v_gene: TRBV12-3/TRBV12-4
CDR3nt: TGTGCCAGCAGTCTTGGGACAGAGTACGAGCAGTACTTC
CDR3aa: CASSLGTEYEQYF

d_gene: -
j_gene: TRBJ1-5
abundance: -
v_gene: TRBV6-5
CDR3nt: TGTGCCAGCAGTTCCAGCATCCCCGGGAGGGGTCAGCCCCAGCATTTT
CDR3aa: CASSSSIPGRGQPQHF

d_gene: -
j_gene: TRBJ1-4
abundance: -
v_gene: TRBV7-9
CDR3nt: TGTGCCAGCAGCCGGGGGTCGGGGGATAATGAAAAACTGTTTTTT
CDR3aa: CASSRGSGDNEKLFF

d_gene: TRBD2
j_gene: TRBJ2-1
abundance: many
v_gene: TRBV7-9
CDR3nt: TGTGCCAGCAGCTTATCTAGCGGGAGGGTCAATGAGCAGTTCTTC
CDR3aa: CASSLSSGRVNEQFF

d_gene: -
j_gene: TRBJ2-2
abundance: -
v_gene: TRBV7-6
CDR3nt: TGTGCCAGCAGCTTAGACCCTTCCGGGGAGCTGTTTTTT
CDR3aa: CASSLDPSGELFF

d_gene: TRBD1
j_gene: TRBJ2-5
abundance: many
v_gene: TRBV5-4
CDR3nt: TGTGCCAGCAGCTTCTCACAGGGGCAAGAGACCCAGTACTTC
CDR3aa: CASSFSQGQETQYF

d_gene: -
j_gene: TRBJ1-5
abundance: many
v_gene: TRBV15
CDR3nt: TGTGCCACCAGCAGAGAACGGGACCCCTATGAGGGTCAGCCCCAGCATTTT
CDR3aa: CATSRERDPYEGQPQHF

d_gene: -
j_gene: TRBJ1-4
abundance: many
v_gene: TRBV2
CDR3nt: TGTGCCAGCAGTGAAGCGCAGGGGTCGAGTGAAAAACTGTTTTTT
CDR3aa: CASSEAQGSSEKLFF

d_gene: TRBD1
j_gene: TRBJ1-4
abundance: many
v_gene: TRBV12-3/TRBV12-4
CDR3nt: TGTGCCACGGCGGGACAGACAAATGAAAAACTGTTTTTT
CDR3aa: CATAGQTNEKLFF

d_gene: -
j_gene: TRBJ1-1
abundance: many
v_gene: TRBV5-8
CDR3nt: TGTGCCAGCAGCTCGTGGGTACTGGGAGACACTGAAGCTTTCTTT
CDR3aa: CASSSWVLGDTEAFF

d_gene: -
j_gene: TRBJ1-1
abundance: many
v_gene: TRBV20-1
CDR3nt: TGCAGTGCTCGGGACGCTCCTAGACCTTTCTTT
CDR3aa: CSARDAPRPFF

d_gene: TRBD2
j_gene: TRBJ2-3
abundance: few
v_gene: TRBV10-3
CDR3nt: TGTGCCATCAGTCAGCGGGAGGGCCAGGATACGCAGTATTTT
CDR3aa: CAISQREGQDTQYF

d_gene: -
j_gene: TRBJ2-7
abundance: many
v_gene: TRBV7-2
CDR3nt: TGTGCCAGCAGCCCCGGCGGGGGCCCCTACGAGCAGTACTTC
CDR3aa: CASSPGGGPYEQYF

d_gene: TRBD2
j_gene: TRBJ2-7
abundance: many
v_gene: TRBV2
CDR3nt: TGTGCCAGCATGGGACTAAGCGTTGGGTCGTACTTC
CDR3aa: CASMGLSVGSYF

d_gene: -
j_gene: TRBJ2-2
abundance: many
v_gene: TRBV12-3/TRBV12-4
CDR3nt: TGTGCCAGCAGCTTGACAGAAACCGGGGAGCTGTTTTTT
CDR3aa: CASSLTETGELFF

d_gene: TRBD1
j_gene: TRBJ1-2
abundance: -
v_gene: TRBV19
CDR3nt: TGTGCCAGTAGTCCGGACAGGGGGCTCTTCGGTGGCTACACCTTC
CDR3aa: CASSPDRGLFGGYTF

d_gene: TRBD1
j_gene: TRBJ1-3
abundance: many
v_gene: TRBV2
CDR3nt: TGTGCCAGCACCCGGGACAGGATCTCTGGAAACACCATATATTTT
CDR3aa: CASTRDRISGNTIYF

d_gene: -
j_gene: TRBJ1-3
abundance: many
v_gene: TRBV27
CDR3nt: TGTGCCAGCAGCCGAACTGGGATAAGTGGAAACACCATATATTTT
CDR3aa: CASSRTGISGNTIYF

d_gene: TRBD1
j_gene: TRBJ1-1
abundance: many
v_gene: TRBV12-5
CDR3nt: TGTGCTAGTGGTTTGACCCGACAGGGAGGGAACACTGAAGCTTTCTTT
CDR3aa: CASGLTRQGGNTEAFF

d_gene: -
j_gene: TRBJ2-7
abundance: many
v_gene: TRBV7-2
CDR3nt: TGTGCCAGCAGCTTAGCCTCCAGGGTCAGCACCTACGAGCAGTACTTC
CDR3aa: CASSLASRVSTYEQYF

d_gene: -
j_gene: TRBJ2-7
abundance: -
v_gene: TRBV12-5
CDR3nt: TGTGCTAGTGGTCCCCGGCTGGGCTCCGACGAGCAGTACTTC
CDR3aa: CASGPRLGSDEQYF

d_gene: TRBD1
j_gene: TRBJ1-1
abundance: few
v_gene: TRBV6-1
CDR3nt: TGTGCCAGCAGAGGGACAGCCACTGAAGCTTTCTTT
CDR3aa: CASRGTATEAFF

d_gene: TRBD2
j_gene: TRBJ2-5
abundance: few
v_gene: TRBV4-3
CDR3nt: TGCGCCAGCAGCCAAGATCAACTAGCGGGGCAAGAGACCCAGTACTTC
CDR3aa: CASSQDQLAGQETQYF

d_gene: TRBD2
j_gene: TRBJ2-2
abundance: -
v_gene: TRBV30
CDR3nt: TGTGCCTGGAGTGTGGGACTAGGGCGGGAGAACACCGGGGAGCTGTTTTTT
CDR3aa: CAWSVGLGRENTGELFF

d_gene: -
j_gene: TRBJ2-3
abundance: -
v_gene: TRBV5-1
CDR3nt: TGCGCCAGCAGCTTCCAGCGGGTGTCTAGCACAGATACGCAGTATTTT
CDR3aa: CASSFQRVSSTDTQYF

d_gene: -
j_gene: TRBJ2-1
abundance: many
v_gene: TRBV20-1
CDR3nt: TGCAGTGCTAGAGCGGGCGACGTCTCCTACAATGAGCAGTTCTTC
CDR3aa: CSARAGDVSYNEQFF

d_gene: TRBD1
j_gene: TRBJ1-1
abundance: many
v_gene: TRBV7-4
CDR3nt: TGTGCCAGCAGCGTCCGGGACAGGGATTACCCCGTCTACACTGAAGCTTTCTTT
CDR3aa: CASSVRDRDYPVYTEAFF

d_gene: -
j_gene: TRBJ2-7
abundance: -
v_gene: TRBV15
CDR3nt: TGTGCCACCAGCAGAGACCCCGGGACCGGCGCCTACGAGCAGTACTTC
CDR3aa: CATSRDPGTGAYEQYF

d_gene: TRBD1
j_gene: TRBJ2-7
abundance: many
v_gene: TRBV7-9
CDR3nt: TGTGCCAGCAGCCTTGCGACAGGGGGCCGATACGAGCAGTACTTC
CDR3aa: CASSLATGGRYEQYF

d_gene: TRBD1
j_gene: TRBJ2-2
abundance: -
v_gene: TRBV6-2/TRBV6-3
CDR3nt: TGTGCCAGCAGTTTGAACCGGGACAGGGATAACGGGGAGCTGTTTTTT
CDR3aa: CASSLNRDRDNGELFF

d_gene: -
j_gene: TRBJ2-1
abundance: few
v_gene: TRBV27
CDR3nt: TGTGCCAGCAGTTTATCGAGCACAGGGATGGGAAATGAGCAGTTCTTC
CDR3aa: CASSLSSTGMGNEQFF

d_gene: -
j_gene: TRBJ1-6
abundance: many
v_gene: TRBV2
CDR3nt: TGTGCCAGCACGTGGGACGGCGCTCCTAATTCACCCCTCCACTTT
CDR3aa: CASTWDGAPNSPLHF

d_gene: -
j_gene: TRBJ2-7
abundance: -
v_gene: TRBV4-1
CDR3nt: TGCGCCAGCAGCCCATCAGACGGAGAGCAGTACTTC
CDR3aa: CASSPSDGEQYF

d_gene: TRBD2
j_gene: TRBJ2-3
abundance: few
v_gene: TRBV27
CDR3nt: TGTGCCAGCAGTTTACCCGGGACTAGCAGCTGGGATACGCAGTATTTT
CDR3aa: CASSLPGTSSWDTQYF

d_gene: -
j_gene: TRBJ1-1
abundance: many
v_gene: TRBV4-1
CDR3nt: TGCGCCAGCAGCCAAGTTTTCGGAAGGAGGTACACTGAAGCTTTCTTT
CDR3aa: CASSQVFGRRYTEAFF

d_gene: -
j_gene: TRBJ2-3
abundance: many
v_gene: TRBV3-1
CDR3nt: TGTGCCAGCAGCCTGGGGGAACTCACAGATACGCAGTATTTT
CDR3aa: CASSLGELTDTQYF